The sequence of this T cell receptor (beta chain) was determined in a study of metastatic and nonmetastatic thyroid tumors. Study at large: Comparison of repertoires was carried out across blood and tumor or nodule tissue from malignant and benign thyroid patients. General study points: Reported TCR beta diversity, measured in blood and tumor, was significantly higher for malignant thyroid tumors than for benign nodules.

The length of the CDR3 is 14 residues. Germline CDR1 LNHDA, CDR2 SQIVND (reference sequence). For this clone: Its specificity is not known. Sequence at one end of the junction differs from germline and may be a read error.

Original processing notes: The study took CDR3 differences across clinicopathological groups and made a distant-metastasis classifier for papillary thyroid cancer from them. TCRdb ran MiXCR on the PCR reads. The authors' filters were not applied to this entry. Of 20,000 to 25,000 clones detected, 20% appear once; the ten largest clones hold roughly 4.3%. None of the patients had undergone any treatment ahead of thyroid surgery. The source of this sequence is a female donor with papillary thyroid cancer or a benign thyroid nodule (not recorded which). Some clones in this sample may be carry-over from other donors' samples. The chain links TRBV19 to TRBJ2-2, with D perhaps TRBD2 (6 bases). The sample taken for sequencing was adjacent normal tissue. The CDR3 DNA follows: TGTGCCAGTAGCCCGAAGCGATCCGGCGGGGAGCTGGTTTTT. Residues: CASSPKRSGGELVF. Variable domain in full (rest from reference TRBV19 and TRBJ2-2): DGGITQSPKYLFRKEGQNVTLSCEQNLNHDAMYWYRQDPGQGLRLIYYSQIVNDFQKGDIAEGYSVSREKKESFPLTVTSAQKNPTAFYLCASSPKRSGGELVFGEGSRLTVL.